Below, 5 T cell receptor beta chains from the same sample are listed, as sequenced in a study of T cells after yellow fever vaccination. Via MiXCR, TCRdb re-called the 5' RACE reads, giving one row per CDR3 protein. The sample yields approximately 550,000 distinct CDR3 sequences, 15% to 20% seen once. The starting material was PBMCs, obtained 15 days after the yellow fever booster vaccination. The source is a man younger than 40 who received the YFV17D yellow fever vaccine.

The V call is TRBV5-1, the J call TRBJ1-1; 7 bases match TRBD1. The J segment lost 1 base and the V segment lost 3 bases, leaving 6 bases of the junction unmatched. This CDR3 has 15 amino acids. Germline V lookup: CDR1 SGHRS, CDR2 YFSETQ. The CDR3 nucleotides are TGCGCCAGCAGCTGGGCCGGGACAGAGAACACTGAAGCTTTCTTT. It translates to CASSWAGTENTEAFF.

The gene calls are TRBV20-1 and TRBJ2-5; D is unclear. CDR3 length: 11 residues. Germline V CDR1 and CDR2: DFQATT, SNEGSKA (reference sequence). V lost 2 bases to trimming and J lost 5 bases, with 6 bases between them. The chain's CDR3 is CSARRMETQYF. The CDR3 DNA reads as TGCAGTGCTAGAAGGATGGAGACCCAGTACTTC.

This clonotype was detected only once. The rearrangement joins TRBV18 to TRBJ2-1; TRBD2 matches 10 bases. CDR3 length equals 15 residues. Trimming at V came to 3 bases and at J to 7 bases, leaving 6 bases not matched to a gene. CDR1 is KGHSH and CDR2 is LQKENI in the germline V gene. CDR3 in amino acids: CASSPQTSGANEQFF. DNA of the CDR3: TGTGCCAGCTCACCGCAAACTAGCGGGGCGAATGAGCAGTTCTTC.

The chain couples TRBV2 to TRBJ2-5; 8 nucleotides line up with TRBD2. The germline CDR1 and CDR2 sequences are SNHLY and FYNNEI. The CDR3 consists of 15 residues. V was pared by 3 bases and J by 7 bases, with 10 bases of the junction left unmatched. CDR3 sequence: CASSEIAGPSGTQYF. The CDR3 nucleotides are TGTGCCAGCAGTGAGATAGCGGGACCTTCCGGGACCCAGTACTTC.

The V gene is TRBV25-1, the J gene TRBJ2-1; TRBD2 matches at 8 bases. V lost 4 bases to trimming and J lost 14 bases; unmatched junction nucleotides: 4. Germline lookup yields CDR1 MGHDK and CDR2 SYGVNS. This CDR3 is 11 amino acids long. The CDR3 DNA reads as TGTGCCAGCAGTGTGGGGACTAGTGAGTTCTTC. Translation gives CASSVGTSEFF.